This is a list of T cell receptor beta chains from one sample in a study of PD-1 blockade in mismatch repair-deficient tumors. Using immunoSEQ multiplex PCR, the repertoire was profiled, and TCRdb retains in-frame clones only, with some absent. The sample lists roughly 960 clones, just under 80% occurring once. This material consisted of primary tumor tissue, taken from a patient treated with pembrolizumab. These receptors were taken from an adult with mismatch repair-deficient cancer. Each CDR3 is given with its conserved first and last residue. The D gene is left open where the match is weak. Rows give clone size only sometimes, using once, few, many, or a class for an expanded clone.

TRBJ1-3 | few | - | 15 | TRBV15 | CATSSGLGGGNTIYF | TGTGCCACCAGCAGTGGCCTAGGGGGTGGAAACACCATATATTTT
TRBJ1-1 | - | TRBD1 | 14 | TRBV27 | CASSRTGPNTEAFF | TGTGCCAGCAGTAGGACAGGACCGAACACTGAAGCTTTCTTT
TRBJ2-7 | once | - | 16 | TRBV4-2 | CASSQEGRLFDYEQYF | TGTGCCAGCAGCCAAGAGGGGAGACTTTTCGACTACGAGCAGTACTTC
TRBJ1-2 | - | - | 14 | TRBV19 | CASSLGRTNYGYTF | TGTGCCAGTAGTCTTGGACGGACTAACTATGGCTACACCTTC
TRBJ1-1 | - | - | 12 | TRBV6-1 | CASSLSNTEAFF | TGTGCCAGCAGTTTAAGTAACACTGAAGCTTTCTTT
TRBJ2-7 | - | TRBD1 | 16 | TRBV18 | CASSPPSKQGNYEQYF | TGTGCCAGCTCACCACCATCTAAACAGGGGAATTACGAGCAGTACTTC
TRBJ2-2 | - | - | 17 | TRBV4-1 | CASGGGWEPGNTGELFF | TGCGCCAGCGGCGGTGGTTGGGAACCCGGGAACACCGGGGAGCTGTTTTTT
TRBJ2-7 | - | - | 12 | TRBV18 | CASSYPRDEQYF | TGTGCCAGCTCATACCCCAGGGACGAGCAGTACTTC
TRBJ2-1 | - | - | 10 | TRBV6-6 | CASSYNEQFF | TGTGCCAGCAGTTACAATGAGCAGTTCTTC
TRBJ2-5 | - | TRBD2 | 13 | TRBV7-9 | CASGKAGVETQYF | TGTGCCAGCGGGAAAGCGGGAGTTGAGACCCAGTACTTC
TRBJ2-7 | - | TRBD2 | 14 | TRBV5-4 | CASSFSGLAAEQYF | TGTGCCAGCAGCTTCTCTGGACTAGCGGCCGAGCAGTACTTC
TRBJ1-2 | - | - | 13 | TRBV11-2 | CASSPQPTHGYTF | TGTGCCAGCAGCCCACAGCCGACTCATGGCTACACCTTC
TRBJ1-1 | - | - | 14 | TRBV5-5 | CASSLQRMNTEAFF | TGTGCCAGCAGCTTACAACGCATGAACACTGAAGCTTTCTTT
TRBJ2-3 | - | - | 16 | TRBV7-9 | CASSAGARTTTDTQYF | TGTGCCAGCAGCGCGGGGGCGCGCACTACCACAGATACGCAGTATTTT
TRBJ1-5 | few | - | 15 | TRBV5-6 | CASSFLGHSNQPQHF | TGTGCCAGCAGCTTCCTCGGCCATAGCAATCAGCCCCAGCATTTT
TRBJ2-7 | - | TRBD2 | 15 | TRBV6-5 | CASSSTSESSYEQYF | TGTGCCAGCAGTTCGACTAGCGAGAGCTCCTACGAGCAGTACTTC
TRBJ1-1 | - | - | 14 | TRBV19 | CASSTDILTAEAFF | TGTGCCAGTTCTACCGATATCCTGACAGCTGAGGCTTTCTTT
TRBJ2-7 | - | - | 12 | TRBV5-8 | CASSYPRYEQYF | TGTGCCAGCAGCTACCCTAGATACGAGCAGTACTTC
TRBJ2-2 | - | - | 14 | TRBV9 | CASSVEGNTGELFF | TGTGCCAGCAGCGTAGAGGGGAACACCGGGGAGCTGTTTTTT
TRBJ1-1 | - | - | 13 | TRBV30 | CAWRIGTKVAAFF | TGTGCCTGGAGAATAGGGACAAAGGTCGCCGCTTTCTTT
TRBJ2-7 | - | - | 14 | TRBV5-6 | CASSYTPGSYEQYF | TGTGCCAGCAGCTACACACCCGGGAGCTACGAGCAGTACTTC
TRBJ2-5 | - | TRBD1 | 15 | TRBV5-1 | CASSLGGQGAETQYF | TGCGCCAGCAGCTTGGGGGGACAGGGGGCCGAGACCCAGTACTTC
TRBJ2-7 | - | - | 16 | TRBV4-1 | CASSQIGRGTDYEQYF | TGCGCCAGCAGCCAGATCGGGAGAGGGACAGACTACGAGCAGTACTTC
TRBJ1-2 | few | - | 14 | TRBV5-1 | CASSLDLGPGGYTF | TGCGCCAGCAGCTTGGATTTAGGGCCGGGAGGCTACACCTTC
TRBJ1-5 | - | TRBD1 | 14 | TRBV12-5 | CASGTGRGGQPQHF | TGTGCTAGTGGAACAGGGAGAGGGGGCCAGCCCCAGCATTTT
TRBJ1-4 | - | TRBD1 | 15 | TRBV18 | CASSPSQGFGEKLFF | TGTGCCAGCTCACCGTCACAGGGGTTCGGTGAAAAACTGTTTTTT
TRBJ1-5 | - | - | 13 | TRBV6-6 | CASSYSTGQPQHF | TGTGCCAGCAGTTACTCGACTGGGCAGCCCCAGCATTTT
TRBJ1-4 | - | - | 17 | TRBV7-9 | CASSYPPLTEGNEKLFF | TGTGCCAGCAGCTACCCCCCTTTGACGGAGGGTAATGAAAAACTGTTTTTT
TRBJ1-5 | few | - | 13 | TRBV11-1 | CASSLGANQPQHF | TGTGCCAGCAGCTTGGGGGCGAATCAGCCCCAGCATTTT
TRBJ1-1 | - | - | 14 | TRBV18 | CASSEVLGNTEAFF | TGTGCCAGCTCCGAGGTCTTGGGGAACACTGAAGCTTTCTTT
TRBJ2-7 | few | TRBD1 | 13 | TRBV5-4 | CASSLQGANEQYF | TGTGCCAGCAGCCTACAGGGGGCGAATGAGCAGTACTTC
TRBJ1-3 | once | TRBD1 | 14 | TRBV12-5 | CASYEGASGNTIYF | TGTGCTAGTTACGAGGGGGCTTCGGGAAACACCATATATTTT
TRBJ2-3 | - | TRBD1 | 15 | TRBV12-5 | CASGRQGAGTDTQYF | TGTGCTAGTGGGCGACAGGGGGCGGGCACAGATACGCAGTATTTT
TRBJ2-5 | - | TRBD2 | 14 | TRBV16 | CASSRTGGSETQYF | TGTGCCAGCAGCCGCACGGGCGGGAGCGAGACCCAGTACTTC
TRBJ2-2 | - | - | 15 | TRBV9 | CASSPFEWNTGELFF | TGTGCCAGCAGCCCATTCGAGTGGAACACCGGGGAGCTGTTTTTT
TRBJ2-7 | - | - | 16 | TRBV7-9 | CASSLPRGSSRDEQYF | TGTGCCAGCAGCTTACCCCGGGGGTCTAGCAGGGACGAGCAGTACTTC
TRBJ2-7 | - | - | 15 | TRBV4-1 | CASSQVFPSSYEQYF | TGCGCCAGCAGCCAAGTTTTTCCCAGCTCCTACGAGCAGTACTTC
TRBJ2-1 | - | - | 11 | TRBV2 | CASSPRDEQFF | TGTGCCAGCAGTCCACGGGATGAGCAGTTCTTC
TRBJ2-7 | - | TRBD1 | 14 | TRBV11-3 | CASSYSGTGDEQYF | TGTGCCAGCAGCTACTCCGGGACAGGGGACGAGCAGTACTTC
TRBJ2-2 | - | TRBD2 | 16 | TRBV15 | CATSRDGGRTTGELFF | TGTGCCACCAGCAGAGACGGCGGGAGAACCACCGGGGAGCTGTTTTTT
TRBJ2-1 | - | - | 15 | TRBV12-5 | CASAYGGVAPNEQFF | TGTGCTAGTGCCTACGGGGGAGTGGCCCCCAATGAGCAGTTCTTC
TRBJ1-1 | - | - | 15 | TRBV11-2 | CASSLGEVQGVEAFF | TGTGCCAGCAGCTTAGGGGAGGTACAGGGAGTTGAAGCTTTCTTT
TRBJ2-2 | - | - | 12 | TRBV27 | CASRLGSGELFF | TGTGCCAGCAGATTAGGGTCCGGGGAGCTGTTTTTT
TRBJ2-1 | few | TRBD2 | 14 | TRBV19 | CASSIGGSYNEQFF | TGTGCCAGTAGTATTGGCGGGAGCTACAATGAGCAGTTCTTC
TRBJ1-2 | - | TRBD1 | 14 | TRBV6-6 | CASSLDRGNYGYTF | TGTGCCAGCAGTTTGGACAGGGGAAACTATGGCTACACCTTC
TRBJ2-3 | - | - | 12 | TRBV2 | CASRPSGYTQYF | TGTGCCAGCAGACCCTCGGGGTATACGCAGTATTTT
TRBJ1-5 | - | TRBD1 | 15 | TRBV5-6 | CASSLRQGRGQPQHF | TGTGCCAGCAGCTTGAGACAGGGTCGAGGTCAGCCCCAGCATTTT